Listed below are T cell receptor beta chains from one sample, sequenced in a study of graft-versus-host responses after intestinal transplantation. Method: immunoSEQ multiplex PCR; TCRdb's copy keeps in-frame clones and lacks some. The sample contains 13,000 to 15,000 clones, approximately 80% of which appear only once. The specimen was ileum tissue, collected roughly 26 days after intestinal transplant. These receptors were obtained from a human patient who received an intestinal transplant, so some T cells may come from the graft donor. Each CDR3 is given with its conserved first and last residue. A D gene is named only where the DNA matches it firmly. Size is omitted from some rows. Given values are once, few, many or a class for expanded clones.

cdr3_aa,cdr3_nt,v_call,d_call,j_call,clone_size
CASRQGGQETQYF,TGCGCCAGCAGACAGGGTGGGCAAGAGACCCAGTACTTC,TRBV5-1,.,TRBJ2-5,.
CASSSGYSGFSGNTIYF,TGTGCCAGTAGTAGCGGATACAGCGGTTTCTCTGGAAACACCATATATTTT,TRBV19,.,TRBJ1-3,few
CASSEARGQPQHF,TGTGCCAGCAGTGAAGCGCGAGGCCAGCCCCAGCATTTT,TRBV2,.,TRBJ1-5,.
CASSLGIRGKRKPQHF,TGTGCCAGCAGTTTAGGGATAAGGGGAAAGAGAAAGCCCCAGCATTTT,TRBV28,.,TRBJ1-5,.
CASSQAGERDEKLFF,TGCGCCAGCAGCCAAGCGGGGGAGAGGGATGAAAAACTGTTTTTT,TRBV4-3,.,TRBJ1-4,.
CASSRGFGEGQETQYF,TGTGCCAGCAGCCGGGGATTCGGGGAGGGCCAAGAGACCCAGTACTTC,TRBV14,TRBD2,TRBJ2-5,.
CASSYSSYNEQFF,TGTGCCAGCAGTTACTCTAGTTACAATGAGCAGTTCTTC,TRBV6-6,.,TRBJ2-1,.
CASSGDRQETQYF,TGTGCCAGCAGTGGGGACAGGCAAGAGACCCAGTACTTC,TRBV2,TRBD1,TRBJ2-5,.
CASAGSPYNSPLHF,TGTGCCAGCGCCGGGAGTCCCTACAATTCACCCCTCCACTTT,TRBV18,.,TRBJ1-6,few
CASSAFGGSLYNEQFF,TGTGCCAGCAGCGCGTTCGGGGGGTCTCTATACAATGAGCAGTTCTTC,TRBV5-4,TRBD2,TRBJ2-1,.
CASSLVGGAVIYGYTF,TGCGCCAGCAGCTTGGTTGGGGGCGCGGTAATCTATGGCTACACCTTC,TRBV5-1,.,TRBJ1-2,once
CASSRADRGNQPQHF,TGTGCCAGCAGCCGAGCAGACAGGGGTAATCAGCCCCAGCATTTT,TRBV28,TRBD1,TRBJ1-5,.
CASSLEAGVGQLFF,TGCGCCAGCAGCTTGGAGGCAGGGGTTGGCCAACTGTTTTTT,TRBV5-1,.,TRBJ1-4,.
CASAKPSGGNNEQFF,TGTGCCAGCGCAAAGCCTAGCGGGGGGAACAATGAGCAGTTCTTC,TRBV2,TRBD2,TRBJ2-1,.
CASSQSETQYF,TGTGCTAGCAGCCAATCCGAGACCCAGTACTTC,TRBV7-7,.,TRBJ2-5,.
CASSSTLVQVGYGYTF,TGTGCCAGCAGTTCTACCCTGGTACAGGTGGGCTATGGCTACACCTTC,TRBV28,.,TRBJ1-2,few
CASRPGQGSYNEQFF,TGTGCCAGCAGACCGGGACAAGGGTCCTACAATGAGCAGTTCTTC,TRBV5-6,.,TRBJ2-1,.
CASSQVYERRGYGYTF,TGCGCCAGCAGCCAAGTTTATGAAAGGAGGGGCTATGGCTACACCTTC,TRBV4-1,.,TRBJ1-2,.
CASSYRAGVAPRAATF,TGTGCCAGCAGTTACAGGGCAGGGGTTGCCCCACGGGCTGCAACCTTC,TRBV6-5,.,TRBJ1-2,.
CASSPDSFVGELFF,TGTGCCAGCTCACCGGACAGTTTCGTCGGGGAGCTGTTTTTT,TRBV18,.,TRBJ2-2,.
CASSRELAGGPNEQFF,TGTGCCAGCAGCCGAGAACTAGCGGGGGGGCCGAATGAGCAGTTCTTC,TRBV11-2,TRBD2,TRBJ2-1,.
CSVASSSGNTIYF,TGCAGCGTTGCTTCCTCCTCTGGAAACACCATATATTTT,TRBV29-1,.,TRBJ1-3,.
CASSRLAGGDEQFF,TGTGCTAGTTCCCGACTAGCGGGGGGGGATGAGCAGTTCTTC,TRBV12-5,TRBD2,TRBJ2-1,few
CASSMAAGGNQPQHF,TGTGCCAGTAGTATGGCGGCAGGGGGCAATCAGCCCCAGCATTTT,TRBV19,.,TRBJ1-5,.
CASSVASGAPDTQYF,TGTGCCAGCAGCGTTGCTAGCGGGGCCCCAGATACGCAGTATTTT,TRBV9,TRBD2,TRBJ2-3,.
CASSKTGYFGGYTF,TGTGCCAGCAGTAAGACAGGGTACTTTGGGGGCTACACCTTC,TRBV28,TRBD1,TRBJ1-2,.
CASSLIRSTNEKLFF,TGTGCCAGCAGTCTGATCAGGTCAACTAATGAAAAACTGTTTTTT,TRBV6-1,.,TRBJ1-4,few
CSALRDTQYF,TGCAGTGCTCTTCGGGATACGCAGTATTTT,TRBV20-1,.,TRBJ2-3,.
CASSITANTEAFF,TGTGCCAGCAGCATTACAGCGAACACTGAAGCTTTCTTT,TRBV27,.,TRBJ1-1,.
CASSIDRGHNEQFF,TGTGCCAGTAGTATAGATAGGGGGCACAATGAGCAGTTCTTC,TRBV19,TRBD1,TRBJ2-1,.
CASSYSGTGVNYGYTF,TGTGCCAGCAGTTACTCGGGGACAGGGGTGAACTATGGCTACACCTTC,TRBV6-5,TRBD1,TRBJ1-2,.
CAWTETGVSPLHF,TGTGCCTGGACTGAGACAGGGGTTTCACCCCTCCACTTT,TRBV30,TRBD1,TRBJ1-6,.
CASSVEDSATQYF,TGTGCCAGCAGCGTAGAGGATAGCGCTACGCAGTATTTT,TRBV9,.,TRBJ2-3,medium-sized
CASSQEGLGVGTDTQYF,TGTGCCAGCAGCCAAGAGGGACTAGGGGTGGGGACAGATACGCAGTATTTT,TRBV4-2,TRBD2,TRBJ2-3,once
CASSYGPQETQYF,TGTGCCAGCAGCTATGGCCCCCAAGAGACCCAGTACTTC,TRBV7-6,.,TRBJ2-5,.
CASSPLRGQGTGANVLTF,TGCGCCAGCAGCCCCCTGAGGGGACAGGGAACTGGGGCCAACGTCCTGACTTTC,TRBV5-1,TRBD1,TRBJ2-6,.
CASSPLTASEAFF,TGTGCCAGCAGCCCTTTGACAGCGTCTGAAGCTTTCTTT,TRBV7-8,.,TRBJ1-1,.
CASSGTSGTDTQYF,TGCGCCAGCAGCGGGACTAGCGGGACAGATACGCAGTATTTT,TRBV10-1,TRBD2,TRBJ2-3,.
CASSQGGQLIQETQYF,TGTGCCAGCAGCCAAGGGGGACAGCTCATACAAGAGACCCAGTACTTC,TRBV4-2,TRBD1,TRBJ2-5,.
CASSQQLNTEAFF,TGTGCCAGCAGCCAACAGCTGAACACTGAAGCTTTCTTT,TRBV6-5,.,TRBJ1-1,.
CASSPRGFYNEQFF,TGTGCCAGCAGCCCGCGGGGGTTCTACAATGAGCAGTTCTTC,TRBV7-9,TRBD2,TRBJ2-1,.
CASSPGGAYEQYF,TGTGCCAGCAGTCCCGGGGGGGCCTACGAGCAGTACTTC,TRBV14,TRBD2,TRBJ2-7,once
CASSSLGTQYF,TGTGCCAGCAGTTCACTTGGGACCCAGTACTTC,TRBV27,.,TRBJ2-5,.
CASSERGGKTGELFF,TGTGCCAGCAGTGAACGTGGGGGGAAGACCGGGGAGCTGTTTTTT,TRBV25-1,.,TRBJ2-2,.
CASSLGQGATGELFF,TGCGCCAGCAGCCTGGGACAGGGGGCCACCGGGGAGCTGTTTTTT,TRBV5-1,TRBD1,TRBJ2-2,.
CASRLAYGTDTQYF,TGTGCCAGCAGACTAGCGTATGGCACAGATACGCAGTATTTT,TRBV6-5,TRBD2,TRBJ2-3,.
CASSEWAGASQPQHF,TGTGCCAGCAGTGAATGGGCGGGCGCCAGTCAGCCCCAGCATTTT,TRBV2,.,TRBJ1-5,.
CASSPGQGILNYGYTF,TGTGCCAGCAGCCCAGGACAGGGAATCCTTAACTATGGCTACACCTTC,TRBV7-2,TRBD1,TRBJ1-2,.
CASSPGQYGYTF,TGTGCCAGTAGTCCTGGACAGTATGGCTACACCTTC,TRBV19,.,TRBJ1-2,.
CASSMYGGTYNEQFF,TGTGCCAGTAGTATGTACGGGGGTACCTACAATGAGCAGTTCTTC,TRBV19,.,TRBJ2-1,few
CASSPGTGANYGYTF,TGTGCCAGCTCACCAGGGACTGGAGCTAACTATGGCTACACCTTC,TRBV18,.,TRBJ1-2,.
CASSLGGTQTYEQYF,TGCGCCAGCAGCTTGGGCGGGACTCAAACCTACGAGCAGTACTTC,TRBV5-1,.,TRBJ2-7,.
CASSLVGLRNEQFF,TGTGCCAGCAGCTTGGTGGGGCTGAGGAATGAGCAGTTCTTC,TRBV5-6,.,TRBJ2-1,.
CASSLGFTMNTEAFF,TGTGCCAGCAGCTTAGGCTTTACTATGAACACTGAAGCTTTCTTT,TRBV11-2,.,TRBJ1-1,.
CASSKVPETQPQHF,TGTGCCAGCAGCAAAGTCCCGGAGACCCAGCCCCAGCATTTT,TRBV21-1,.,TRBJ1-5,.